Described below is a single T cell receptor (beta chain) sequence and its context. Its antigen target is currently unknown. Base-call qualities are not available, and no considerably larger clone is one nucleotide away. This sample was taken from a study of blood T cell repertoires in COVID-19 (dated by TCRdb to the early 2020s). Looking at the study overall: The collaborator samples originated in the United States, Italy and Spain and spanned the acute and convalescent phases of COVID-19. The prospective study material was composed of cDNA or gDNA derived from T cells, B-cell-depleted T cells, or PBMCs. Deeply sampled blood TCRbeta repertoires from subjects exposed to, actively infected with, or recovered from COVID-19 were included in the dataset. A freely available public database, intended as a resource for researchers studying the immune response to SARS-CoV-2, is where the repertoires were released. Samples came from the ongoing ImmuneRACE study (first 160 participants) plus 1,254 subjects from 6 global collaborators. Sample metadata almost always included a de-identified subject ID, COVID-19 status, age in years and sex. Where HLA class I and class II types were available, the types were taken from metadata supplied by the sample provider, not from assay-based typing. The study at large found these results: How much clinical and demographic metadata was included differed by source and by participant, and the metadata was provided uncurated.

TCRbeta CDR3 regions were amplified from genomic DNA by means of the immunoSEQ Assay, a bias-controlled multiplex PCR. On the study's bioinformatics: The number of nucleated cells in each sample was estimated from the amplification of reference gene primers within the assay. To quantify the absolute abundance of each unique TCRbeta CDR3 rearrangement, sequence reads were collapsed and filtered. For each sample, productive Simpson clonality was calculated as the square root of Simpson's diversity index across productive rearrangements. The source is immuneACCESS, and TCRdb retained only in-frame sequences with V and J called. Part of the clones is not carried over; for the studies checked, unresolved V genes explain less than half of this, and the remainder is unexplained. The D gene and trimming were derived from the DNA, and the V and J assignments and clone size from that table. In this sample the table shows about 160,000 clones, approximately 87% of which occur a single time. About 9.3% of the sample comes from the top ten.

At one collaborating source in Seattle, patients were enrolled during active infection and were followed longitudinally through the course of disease. Whole blood was collected in K2EDTA tubes by collaborating institutions according to the institutions' own protocols. Collaborator samples were shipped for TCRbeta analysis as frozen whole blood, isolated PBMCs, or DNA extracted from either sample type. Sequencing was carried out using peripheral blood. The receptor comes from a woman between 65 and 79 years old with COVID-19, enrolled during active disease.

The DNA reads TGTGCCAGCAGTGCGTTAGCGGGGGGGACTGAGCAGTTCTTC. This gives the protein CASSALAGGTEQFF. This receptor chain uses TRBV6-4 and TRBJ2-1; TRBD2 lines up with 11 middle nucleotides. Trimming accounts for 4 bases at V and 9 bases at J, while the number of junction bases matched to no gene is 5. Including the terminal cysteine and phenylalanine, the CDR3 comprises 14 residues. Just CDR3 DNA is preserved here, 42 bases in frame from base 1. CDR1 MRHNA and CDR2 SNTAGT were looked up in the germline V gene.